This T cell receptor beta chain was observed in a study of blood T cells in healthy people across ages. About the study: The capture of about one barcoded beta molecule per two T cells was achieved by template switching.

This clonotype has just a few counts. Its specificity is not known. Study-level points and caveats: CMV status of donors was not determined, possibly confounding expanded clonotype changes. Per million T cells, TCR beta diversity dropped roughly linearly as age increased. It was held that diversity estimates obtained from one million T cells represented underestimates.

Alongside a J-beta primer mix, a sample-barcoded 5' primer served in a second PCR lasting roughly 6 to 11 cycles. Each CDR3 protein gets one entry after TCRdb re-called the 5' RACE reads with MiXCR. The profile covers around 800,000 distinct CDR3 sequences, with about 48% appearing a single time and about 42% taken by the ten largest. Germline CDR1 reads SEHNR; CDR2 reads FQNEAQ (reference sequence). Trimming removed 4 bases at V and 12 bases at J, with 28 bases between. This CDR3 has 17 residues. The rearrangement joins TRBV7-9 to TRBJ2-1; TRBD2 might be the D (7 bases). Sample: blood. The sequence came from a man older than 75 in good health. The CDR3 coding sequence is TGTGCCAGCAGCTCCTGGGGGGCTAGCGGTCTCCTTGAGCGGCAGTTCTTC. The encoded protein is CASSSWGASGLLERQFF.